The clone carrying this T cell receptor beta chain was recorded many times. Its antigen is still unknown. cDNA molecules carried unique molecular identifiers, and template switching added a universal primer site. TCRdb called the 5' RACE reads again in MiXCR, with one record for every CDR3 protein. Of hundreds of thousands of distinct CDR3 sequences listed, under 9% were seen once; the top ten hold less than 2.5%. Germline CDR1 reads SGHTA; CDR2 reads FQGNSA. This CDR3 has 15 amino acids. The V and J ends lost 5 bases and 4 bases, in that order; junction bases with no gene match: 3. The data are from a study of identical twins. General study results and limits: Findings came from cross-sectional statistics, without long-term follow-up of donors. Out-of-frame alpha sequences that twins shared showed excess low generation probability. Memory repertoires showed no such pattern, whereas abundant cord blood beta clonotypes carried fewer insertions.

These same data were also listed under a study on yellow fever vaccine responses in identical twins.

The receptor was derived from a woman aged 18-30 years in good health. This rearrangement joins TRBV7-2 to TRBJ2-1, with 12 bases aligning to TRBD2. Sequenced input: memory (CD45RO+) T cells sorted from blood. The CDR3 here is CASSRTSGAYNEQFF. The CDR3 DNA is TGTGCCAGCAGCCGGACTAGCGGGGCTTACAATGAGCAGTTCTTC.